This record looks at one T cell receptor (beta chain) sequence and its context. The data were taken from a study of shared clonotypes between healthy human individuals. Sequencing used immunoSEQ multiplex PCR; TCRdb keeps in-frame clones, though not all of them. Counted here are 2,100,000 or so clones, roughly 95% occurring once; the ten biggest clones make up roughly 0.13%. This CDR3 is built from 18 residues. V was cut by 1 base and J by 0 bases, with 13 bases left in between. Germline V gene lookup returns CDR1 LGHNA and CDR2 YSLEER. V and J are TRBV4-3 and TRBJ1-6, with D hard to call. This TCR derives from a man younger than 30 in good health. The sequenced material came from naive CD4+ T cells sorted from blood. Subset noted: CD45RA+ positively selected. CDR3 sequence: CASSQVVGESSYNSPLHF. CDR3 DNA sequence: TGCGCCAGCAGCCAAGTTGTGGGTGAGAGCTCCTATAATTCACCCCTCCACTTT.